This TCR beta chain was obtained from a study of T cell responses to AZD1222 COVID-19 vaccine. The study's findings and limits: Spike was spanned by vaccine-associated CD4 TCRs, with dominance at 160-218 and 743-854. Females outnumbered males among donors, who were mostly white British; clonal diversity was possibly underestimated. Nearly half of spike-specific TCRs reportedly target unmutated variant regions.

Clones were read by immunoSEQ multiplex PCR, and TCRdb kept only the in-frame ones, dropping some. The table has 150,000 to 190,000 clones, 90% seen once. Notes on this clone: Antigen specificity is unknown.

The source of this sequence is an adult in good health. The starting material was peripheral blood, obtained on day 0 of AZD1222 vaccination.

The CDR3 DNA reads TGTGCCAGCAGCTTAGTTGTGGGGGACACTGAAGCTTTCTTT. Encoded protein: CASSLVVGDTEAFF. The chain carries TRBV7-2 and TRBJ1-1; D possibly corresponds to TRBD1 (5 bases). V lost 1 base, J lost 3 bases, and 9 bases lay in between. Germline V gene sequence: CDR1 SGHTA, CDR2 FQGNSA. The CDR3 spans 14 residues.